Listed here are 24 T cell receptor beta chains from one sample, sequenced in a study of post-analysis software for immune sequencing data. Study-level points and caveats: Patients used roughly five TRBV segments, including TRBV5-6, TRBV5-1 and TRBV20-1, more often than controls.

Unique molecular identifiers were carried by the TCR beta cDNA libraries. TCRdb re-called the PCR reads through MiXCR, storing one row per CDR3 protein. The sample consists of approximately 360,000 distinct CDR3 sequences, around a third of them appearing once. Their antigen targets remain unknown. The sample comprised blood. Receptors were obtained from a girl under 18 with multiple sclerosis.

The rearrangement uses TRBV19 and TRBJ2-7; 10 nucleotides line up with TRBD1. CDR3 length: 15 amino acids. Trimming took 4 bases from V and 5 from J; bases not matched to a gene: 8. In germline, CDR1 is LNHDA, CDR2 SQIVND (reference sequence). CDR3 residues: CASSSPLGQGNEQYF. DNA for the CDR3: TGTGCCAGTAGTAGCCCCTTGGGACAGGGGAACGAGCAGTACTTC.

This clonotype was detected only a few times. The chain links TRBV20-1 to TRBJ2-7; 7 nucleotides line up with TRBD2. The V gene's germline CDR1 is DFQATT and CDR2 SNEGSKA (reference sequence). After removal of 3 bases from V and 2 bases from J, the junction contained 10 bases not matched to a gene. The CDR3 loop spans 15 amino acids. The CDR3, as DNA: TGCAGTGCTAGGGAAACTAGCGCGCGAACCTACGAGCAGTACTTC. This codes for CSARETSARTYEQYF.

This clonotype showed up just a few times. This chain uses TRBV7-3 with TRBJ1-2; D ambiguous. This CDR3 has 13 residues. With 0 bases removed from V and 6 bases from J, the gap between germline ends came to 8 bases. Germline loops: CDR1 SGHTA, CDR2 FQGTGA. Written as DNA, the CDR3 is TGTGCCAGCAGCTTAACCATGACTGATGGCTACACCTTC. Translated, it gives CASSLTMTDGYTF. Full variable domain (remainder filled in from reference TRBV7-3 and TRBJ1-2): GAGVSQTPSNKVTEKGKYVELRCDPISGHTALYWYRQSLGQGPEFLIYFQGTGAADDSGLPNDRFFAVRPEGSVSTLKIQRTERGDSAVYLCASSLTMTDGYTFGSGTRLTVV.

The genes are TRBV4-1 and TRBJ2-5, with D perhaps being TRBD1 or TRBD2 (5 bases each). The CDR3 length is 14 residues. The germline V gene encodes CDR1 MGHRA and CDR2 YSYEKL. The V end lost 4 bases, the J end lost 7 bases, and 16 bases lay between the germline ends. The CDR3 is CASSPDSGTGTQYF. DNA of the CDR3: TGCGCCAGCAGCCCCGATTCGGGGACCGGGACCCAGTACTTC.

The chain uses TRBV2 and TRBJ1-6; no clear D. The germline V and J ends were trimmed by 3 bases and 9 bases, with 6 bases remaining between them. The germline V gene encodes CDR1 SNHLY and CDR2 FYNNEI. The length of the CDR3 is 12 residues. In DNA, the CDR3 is TGTGCCAGCAGTGAGGAAGGTTCACCCCTCCACTTT. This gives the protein CASSEEGSPLHF.

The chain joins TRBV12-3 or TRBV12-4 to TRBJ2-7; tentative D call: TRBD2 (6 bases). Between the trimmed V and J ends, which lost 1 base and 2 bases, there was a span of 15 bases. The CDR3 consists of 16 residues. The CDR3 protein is CASSLGPGLITYEQYF. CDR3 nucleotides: TGTGCCAGCAGTTTAGGACCGGGACTTATTACCTACGAGCAGTACTTC.

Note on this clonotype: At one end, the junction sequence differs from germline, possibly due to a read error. The DNA of the CDR3 is TGTACCAGCAGTAGACAGGGATGGAGCATGAACACTGAAGCTTTCTTT. Residues: CTSSRQGWSMNTEAFF. This chain connects TRBV6-5 to TRBJ1-1; 7 bases map to TRBD1. Germline CDR1 is MNHEY and CDR2 is SVGAGI. The CDR3 has 16 residues.

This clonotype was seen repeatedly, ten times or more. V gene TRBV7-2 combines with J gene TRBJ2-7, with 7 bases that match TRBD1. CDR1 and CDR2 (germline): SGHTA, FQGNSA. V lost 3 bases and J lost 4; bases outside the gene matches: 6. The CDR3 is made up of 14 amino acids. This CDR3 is CASSFRDRPYEQYF. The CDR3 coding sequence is TGTGCCAGCAGCTTTCGGGACAGACCATACGAGCAGTACTTC.

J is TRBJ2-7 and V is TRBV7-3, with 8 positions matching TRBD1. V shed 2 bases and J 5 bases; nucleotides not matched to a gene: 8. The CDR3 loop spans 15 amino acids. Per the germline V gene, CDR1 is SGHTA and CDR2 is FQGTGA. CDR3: CASSLLRQGRHEQYF. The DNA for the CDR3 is TGTGCCAGCAGCTTACTTCGACAGGGGCGCCACGAGCAGTACTTC.

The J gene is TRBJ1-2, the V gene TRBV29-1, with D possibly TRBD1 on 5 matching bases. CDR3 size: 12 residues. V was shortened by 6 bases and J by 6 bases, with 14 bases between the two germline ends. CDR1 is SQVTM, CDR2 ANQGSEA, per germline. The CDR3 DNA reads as TGCAGCGTCGTAAGGCAGGGACATGGCTACACCTTC. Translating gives CSVVRQGHGYTF.

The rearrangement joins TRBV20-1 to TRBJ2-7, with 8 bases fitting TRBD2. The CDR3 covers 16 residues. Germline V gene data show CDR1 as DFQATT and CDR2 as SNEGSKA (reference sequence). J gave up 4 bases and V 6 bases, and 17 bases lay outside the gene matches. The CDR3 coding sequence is TGCAGTGCCGAATCGCCAAGCGGGGGCCTTTTGTACGAGCAGTACTTC. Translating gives CSAESPSGGLLYEQYF.

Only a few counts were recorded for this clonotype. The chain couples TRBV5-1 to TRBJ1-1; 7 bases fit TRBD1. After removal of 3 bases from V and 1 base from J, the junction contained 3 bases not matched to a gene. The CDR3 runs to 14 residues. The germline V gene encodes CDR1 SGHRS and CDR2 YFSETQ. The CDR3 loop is CASSSGTENTEAFF. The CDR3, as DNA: TGCGCCAGCAGCTCCGGGACAGAGAACACTGAAGCTTTCTTT.

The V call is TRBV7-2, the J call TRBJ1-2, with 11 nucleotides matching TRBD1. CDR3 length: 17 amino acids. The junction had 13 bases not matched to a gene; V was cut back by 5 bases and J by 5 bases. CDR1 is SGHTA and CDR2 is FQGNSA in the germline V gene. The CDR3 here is CASSPSGPGQGAYGYTF. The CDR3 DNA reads TGTGCCAGCAGCCCGTCAGGTCCAGGACAGGGGGCTTATGGCTACACCTTC.

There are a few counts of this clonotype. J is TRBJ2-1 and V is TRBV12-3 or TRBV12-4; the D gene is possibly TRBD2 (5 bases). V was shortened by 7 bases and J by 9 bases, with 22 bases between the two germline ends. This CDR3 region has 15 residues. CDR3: CASNQGSISSVEQFF. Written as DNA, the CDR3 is TGTGCCAGCAACCAAGGGAGTATTAGCTCGGTTGAGCAGTTCTTC.

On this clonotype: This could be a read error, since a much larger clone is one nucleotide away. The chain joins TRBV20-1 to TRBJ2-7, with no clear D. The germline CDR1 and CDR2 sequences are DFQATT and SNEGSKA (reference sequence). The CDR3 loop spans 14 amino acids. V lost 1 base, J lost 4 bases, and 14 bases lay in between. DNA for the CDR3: TGCAGTGCTAGAGTAAGCGCCGGCGAGTACGAGCAGTACTTC. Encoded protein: CSARVSAGEYEQYF.

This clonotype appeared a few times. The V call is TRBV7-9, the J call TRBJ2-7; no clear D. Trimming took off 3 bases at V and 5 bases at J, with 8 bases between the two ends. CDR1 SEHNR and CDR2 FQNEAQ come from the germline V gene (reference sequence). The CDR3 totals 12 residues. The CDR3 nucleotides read TGTGCCAGCAGCTTCAGTCTGGACGAGCAGTACTTC. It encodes CASSFSLDEQYF.

CDR3 loop: CASSRGGGVNTEAFF. Here the CDR3 DNA reads TGTGCCAGCAGCCGAGGCGGAGGGGTGAACACTGAAGCTTTCTTT. The rearrangement joins TRBV11-2 to TRBJ1-1; D may be TRBD1 (5 bases). Germline V lookup: CDR1 SGHAT, CDR2 FQNNGV. V was trimmed by 5 bases and J by 0 bases, leaving 13 bases between them. The CDR3 sequence is 15 residues long.

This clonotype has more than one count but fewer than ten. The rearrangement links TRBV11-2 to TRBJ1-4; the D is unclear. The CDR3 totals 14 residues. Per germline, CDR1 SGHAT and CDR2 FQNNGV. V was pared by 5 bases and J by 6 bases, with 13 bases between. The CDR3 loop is CASSPRQADEKLFF. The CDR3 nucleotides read TGTGCCAGCAGCCCCCGGCAGGCGGATGAAAAACTGTTTTTT.

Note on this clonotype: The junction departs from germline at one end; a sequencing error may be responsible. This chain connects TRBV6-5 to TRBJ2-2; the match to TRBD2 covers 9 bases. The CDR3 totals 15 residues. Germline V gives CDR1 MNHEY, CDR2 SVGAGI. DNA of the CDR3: TGTGCCAGCAGTCCGCGGGGGGGCGGAACCGGGGAACTGTTTTTT. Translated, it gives CASSPRGGGTGELFF.

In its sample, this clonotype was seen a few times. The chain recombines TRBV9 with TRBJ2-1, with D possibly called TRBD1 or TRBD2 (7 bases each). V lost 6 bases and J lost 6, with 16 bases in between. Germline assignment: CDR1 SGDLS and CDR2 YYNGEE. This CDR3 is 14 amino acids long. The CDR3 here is CASNLRGGLNEQFF. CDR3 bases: TGTGCCAGCAACCTCAGGGGGGGCCTCAATGAGCAGTTCTTC. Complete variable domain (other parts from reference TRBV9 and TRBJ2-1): DSGVTQTPKHLITATGQRVTLRCSPRSGDLSVYWYQQSLDQGLQFLIQYYNGEERAKGNILERFSAQQFPDLHSELNLSSLELGDSALYFCASNLRGGLNEQFFGPGTRLTVL.

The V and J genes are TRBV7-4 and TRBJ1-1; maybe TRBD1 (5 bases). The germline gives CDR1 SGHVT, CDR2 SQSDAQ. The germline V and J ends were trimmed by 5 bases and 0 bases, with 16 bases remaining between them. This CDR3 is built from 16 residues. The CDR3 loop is CASSAPTAGVNTEAFF. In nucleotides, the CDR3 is TGTGCCAGCAGCGCCCCGACGGCGGGGGTGAACACTGAAGCTTTCTTT.

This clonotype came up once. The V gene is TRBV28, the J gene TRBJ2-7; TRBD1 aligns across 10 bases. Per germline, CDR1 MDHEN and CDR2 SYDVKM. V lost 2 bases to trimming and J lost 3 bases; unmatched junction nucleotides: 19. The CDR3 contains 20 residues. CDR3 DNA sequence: TGTGCCAGCAGTTTACCTACACCGGGACAGGGGACCCGGGGGAACTACGAGCAGTACTTC. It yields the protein CASSLPTPGQGTRGNYEQYF.

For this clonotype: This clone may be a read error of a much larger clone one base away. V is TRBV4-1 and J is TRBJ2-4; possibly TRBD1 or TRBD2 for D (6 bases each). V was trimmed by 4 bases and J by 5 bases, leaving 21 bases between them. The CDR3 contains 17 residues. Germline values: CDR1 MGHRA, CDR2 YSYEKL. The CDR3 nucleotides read TGCGCCAGCAGCCCACATGAAAGGGGGGAAGGAGAAAACATTCAGTACTTC. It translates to CASSPHERGEGENIQYF.

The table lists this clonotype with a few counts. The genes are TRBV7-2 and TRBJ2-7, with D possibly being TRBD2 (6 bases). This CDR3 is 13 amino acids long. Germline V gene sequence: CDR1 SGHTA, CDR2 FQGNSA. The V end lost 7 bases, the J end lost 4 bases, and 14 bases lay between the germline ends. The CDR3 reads CASNDGTPYEQYF. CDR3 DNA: TGTGCCAGCAACGACGGGACTCCGTACGAGCAGTACTTC.